These 19 T cell receptor beta chains were sequenced from one sample in a study of blood T cell repertoires in COVID-19. The assay was immunoSEQ multiplex PCR, and TCRdb's table has in-frame clones only and misses some. The sample includes approximately 280,000 clones, 86% of them seen just once. The sample consisted of peripheral blood. Receptors were obtained from a young woman who had recovered from COVID-19.

The chain recombines TRBV4-2 with TRBJ1-5; D gene ambiguous. Germline CDR1 and CDR2: LGHNA and YNFKEQ. The CDR3 is made up of 15 amino acids. V dropped 0 bases and J dropped 1 base, with 7 bases sitting between them. The CDR3 region is CASSQELRSNQPQHF. The CDR3 bases are TGTGCCAGCAGCCAAGAATTGCGGAGCAATCAGCCCCAGCATTTT.

V and J are TRBV12-3 or TRBV12-4 and TRBJ1-1; TRBD1 aligns across 9 bases. Trimming removed 5 bases from V and 9 bases from J; junction bases left unmatched: 7. The CDR3 length is 13 residues. In DNA, the CDR3 is TGTGCCAGCAGTCCGGGACAGGGAATTAAAGCTTTCTTT. It is translated as CASSPGQGIKAFF.

The CDR3 sequence is CASSTGVAFTSGNTIYF. The CDR3 DNA follows: TGTGCCAGTAGTACAGGGGTCGCCTTTACCTCTGGAAACACCATATATTTT. This sequence joins TRBV19 and TRBJ1-3; D may be TRBD1 (6 bases). V lost 4 bases, J lost 0 bases, and 16 bases lay in between. This CDR3 comprises 17 residues. Germline lookup yields CDR1 LNHDA and CDR2 SQIVND (reference sequence).

As concerns this clone: The same CDR3 also results from other DNA sequences found in this sample. This chain joins TRBV12-3 or TRBV12-4 and TRBJ1-2; D perhaps matches TRBD1 (6 bases). The CDR3 totals 13 residues. V lost 2 bases and J 4 bases, leaving 8 bases between the germline ends. The CDR3 here is CASSLRGGYGYTF. CDR3 DNA: TGTGCCAGCAGTTTACGAGGGGGCTATGGCTACACCTTC.

J is TRBJ2-7 and V is TRBV3-1 (or the pseudogene TRBV3-2); D perhaps matches TRBD2 (5 bases). There are 14 residues in the CDR3. V shed 1 base and J shed 3 bases, with 10 bases lying between them. CDR1 LGHDT and CDR2 YNNKEL come from the germline V gene (reference sequence). The CDR3 here is CASSQALALYEQYF. CDR3 coding DNA: TGTGCCAGCAGCCAAGCGCTAGCCCTCTACGAGCAGTACTTC.

Ten or more counts support this clone. The rearrangement links TRBV14 to TRBJ2-1; no reliable D call. V was cut by 4 bases and J by 12 bases, with 16 bases left in between. Germline-derived CDR1 and CDR2 are SGHDN and FVKESK. CDR3 length: 13 amino acids. CDR3 loop: CASSRQDSLGQFF. In DNA, the CDR3 is TGTGCCAGCAGCCGGCAAGATAGCCTGGGGCAGTTCTTC.

The rearrangement uses TRBV5-4 and TRBJ2-2, with D possibly being TRBD2 (6 bases). The CDR3 covers 17 residues. With 4 bases removed from V and 2 bases from J, the gap between germline ends came to 18 bases. Germline CDR1 is SGHNT and CDR2 is YYREEE (reference sequence). This CDR3 is CASSPTPGGVNTGELFF. The CDR3 DNA sequence: TGTGCCAGCAGCCCCACCCCGGGCGGGGTAAACACCGGGGAGCTGTTTTTT.

The chain uses TRBV6-5 and TRBJ2-2, with 7 bases identical to TRBD1. Per the germline V gene, CDR1 is MNHEY and CDR2 is SVGAGI. CDR3 length: 13 amino acids. The trim removed 5 bases at V and 6 bases at J, leaving 3 bases unmatched. The CDR3 sequence is CASSPTGPGELFF. CDR3 nucleotide sequence: TGTGCCAGCAGTCCGACAGGGCCCGGGGAGCTGTTTTTT.

The rearrangement joins TRBV5-1 to TRBJ2-1; unclear D gene. The ends were cut back, 1 base at V and 0 bases at J, with 8 bases in the middle. The CDR3 is 15 residues long. CDR1 is SGHRS and CDR2 is YFSETQ in the germline V gene. The CDR3 protein is CASSLWSSSYNEQFF. DNA for the CDR3: TGCGCCAGCAGCTTGTGGAGCAGCTCCTACAATGAGCAGTTCTTC. The full variable domain, with the rest looked up from reference TRBV5-1 and TRBJ2-1, is KAGVTQTPRYLIKTRGQQVTLSCSPISGHRSVSWYQQTPGQGLQFLFEYFSETQRNKGNFPGRFSGRQFSNSRSEMNVSTLELGDSALYLCASSLWSSSYNEQFFGPGTRLTVL.

The rearrangement links TRBV6-5 to TRBJ1-2; TRBD1 agrees at 11 bases. The CDR3 has 16 amino acids. Trimming removed 2 bases from V and 1 base from J; junction bases left unmatched: 3. Germline V CDR1 and CDR2: MNHEY, SVGAGI. The CDR3 is CASSYRTGGGNYGYTF. The CDR3 DNA reads as TGTGCCAGCAGTTACCGGACAGGGGGCGGTAACTATGGCTACACCTTC.

The chain is built from TRBV28 and TRBJ2-2, with TRBD2 identical over 8 bases. Germline CDR1 MDHEN, CDR2 SYDVKM. The CDR3 covers 18 residues. J gave up 5 bases and V 3 bases, and 14 bases lay outside the gene matches. The CDR3 DNA follows: TGTGCCAGCAGTTTCCCCTTATTCGGGAGGGGTGGGACCGGGGAGCTGTTTTTT. It codes for CASSFPLFGRGGTGELFF.

The count of this clone is one. J is TRBJ1-2 and V is TRBV29-1; 8 nucleotides agree with TRBD1. There are 16 residues in the CDR3. V dropped 6 bases and J dropped 8; count of bases not matched to a gene: 20. The V gene's germline CDR1 is SQVTM and CDR2 ANQGSEA. CDR3 DNA: TGCAGCGTGGGGACAGGAAGAATTCCGACTCCGGTGGGCTACACCTTC. Its translation is CSVGTGRIPTPVGYTF.

In its sample, this clone was seen once. This sequence joins TRBV18 and TRBJ1-2, with a possible D match to TRBD1 (5 bases). Germline CDR1 reads KGHSH; CDR2 reads LQKENI. The CDR3 length is 12 residues. The germline V and J ends were trimmed by 8 bases and 4 bases, with 11 bases remaining between them. CDR3 loop: CASAGRSYGYTF. CDR3 nucleotides: TGTGCCAGCGCAGGGAGGAGCTATGGCTACACCTTC.

V gene TRBV10-3 combines with J gene TRBJ2-7; TRBD2 aligns across 7 bases. The CDR3 totals 13 residues. The germline CDR1 and CDR2 sequences are ENHRY and SYGVKD. V shed 3 bases and J 2 bases; nucleotides not matched to a gene: 1. CDR3 sequence: CAISDGRAYEQYF. CDR3 coding DNA: TGTGCCATCAGTGATGGGAGGGCCTACGAGCAGTACTTC.

In this sample, this clone turned up once. J is TRBJ2-3 and V is TRBV30; D not resolved. V lost 5 bases and J 8 bases, leaving 14 bases between the germline ends. This CDR3 contains 12 residues. Germline V gene sequence: CDR1 GTSNPN, CDR2 SVGIG (reference sequence). The CDR3 region is CAWAPMSGTQYF. The CDR3 DNA is TGTGCCTGGGCCCCCATGAGTGGTACGCAGTATTTT.

DNA of the CDR3: TGTGCCAGCAGTGACCGGGGGGTGGGAGAGACCCAGTACTTC. Protein: CASSDRGVGETQYF. The rearrangement joins TRBV2 to TRBJ2-5; 7 bases agree with TRBD2. V lost 3 bases and J lost 4; bases outside the gene matches: 5. Germline CDR1 SNHLY, CDR2 FYNNEI. This CDR3 has 14 residues.

The chain uses TRBV25-1 and TRBJ2-6; 9 bases are a match to TRBD1. The germline gives CDR1 MGHDK, CDR2 SYGVNS. This CDR3 is built from 17 residues. V trimming: 7 bases; J trimming: 2 bases; junction bases outside the gene matches: 9. In DNA, the CDR3 is TGTGCCAGCAACCCTTCTAGACAGGGGGCTGGGGCCAACGTCCTGACTTTC. Translated: CASNPSRQGAGANVLTF.

J is TRBJ1-1 and V is TRBV6-5; D is perhaps TRBD1 (5 bases). Per the germline V gene, CDR1 is MNHEY and CDR2 is SVGAGI. Trimming took off 2 bases at V and 1 base at J, with 8 bases between the two ends. CDR3 length: 14 amino acids. The CDR3 DNA sequence: TGTGCCAGCAGTTACATAGGGGAGAACACTGAAGCTTTCTTT. Translated, it gives CASSYIGENTEAFF.

This clone was detected a few times. This rearrangement joins TRBV4-3 to TRBJ2-1; possible D gene TRBD2, 6 bases. Trimming removed 4 bases from V and 6 bases from J, with 19 bases in between. Germline CDR1 reads LGHNA; CDR2 reads YSLEER. The CDR3 extends over 16 amino acids. The CDR3, as DNA: TGCGCCAGCAGCCCATCCCACCGGGAGATGCTCAATGAGCAGTTCTTC. This sequence encodes CASSPSHREMLNEQFF.